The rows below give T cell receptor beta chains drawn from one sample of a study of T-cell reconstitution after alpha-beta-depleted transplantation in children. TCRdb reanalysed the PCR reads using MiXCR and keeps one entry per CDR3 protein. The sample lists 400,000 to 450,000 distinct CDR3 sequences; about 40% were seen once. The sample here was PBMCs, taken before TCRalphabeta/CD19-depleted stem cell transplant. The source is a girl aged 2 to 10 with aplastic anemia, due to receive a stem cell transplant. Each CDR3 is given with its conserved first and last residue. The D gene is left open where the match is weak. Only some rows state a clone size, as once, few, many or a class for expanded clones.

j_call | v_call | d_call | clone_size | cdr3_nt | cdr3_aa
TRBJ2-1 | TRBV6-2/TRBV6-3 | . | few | TGTGCCAGCACTATCGCGGGCGGGGAGCAGTTCTTC | CASTIAGGEQFF
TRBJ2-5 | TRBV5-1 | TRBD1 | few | TGCGCCAGCAGCCCCGCGGCAGGGGGCGGAGAGACCCAGTACTTC | CASSPAAGGGETQYF
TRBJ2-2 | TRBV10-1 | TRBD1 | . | TGCGCCAGCAAGCCGACAGGGACCGGGGAGCTGTTTTTT | CASKPTGTGELFF
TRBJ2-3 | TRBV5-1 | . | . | TGCGCCAGCAGCTTGGCTGGGGCAGGGGCCATCACAGATACGCAGTATTTT | CASSLAGAGAITDTQYF
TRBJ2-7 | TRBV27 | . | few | TGTGCCAGCAGTTTAAACGGGGCGGGCGAGCAGTACTTC | CASSLNGAGEQYF
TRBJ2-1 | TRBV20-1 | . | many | TGCAGTGCAAGAGACTCTTTCCGCTCCTACAATGAGCAGTTCTTC | CSARDSFRSYNEQFF
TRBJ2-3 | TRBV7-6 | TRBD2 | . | TGTGCCAGCAGCTTAGATAGCGGGAGATGGACAGATACGCAGTATTTT | CASSLDSGRWTDTQYF
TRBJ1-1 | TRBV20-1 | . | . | TGCAGTGCTAGGGCCATCCTTGAAGCTTTCTTT | CSARAILEAFF
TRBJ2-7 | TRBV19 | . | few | TGTGCCAGTAGTATTGACAGACGGGGAATCTACGAGCAGTACTTC | CASSIDRRGIYEQYF
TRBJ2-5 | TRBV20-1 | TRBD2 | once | TGCAGTGCTAGACGGGAGGCTAGCTATTTCCAAGAGACCCAGTACTTC | CSARREASYFQETQYF
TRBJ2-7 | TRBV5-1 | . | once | TGCGCCAGCAGCTTGGCCGCGACTGGCAACCCCTACGAGCAGTACTTC | CASSLAATGNPYEQYF
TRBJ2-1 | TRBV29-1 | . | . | TGCAGCGTCTCTCTCCGTATTCTACACAATGAGCAGTTCTTC | CSVSLRILHNEQFF
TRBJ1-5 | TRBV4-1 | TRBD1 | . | TGCGCCAGCAGCCAAGAAGGAGACAGGGGGCGCTTGGACAATCAGCCCCAGCATTTT | CASSQEGDRGRLDNQPQHF
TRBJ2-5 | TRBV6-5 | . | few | TGTGCCAGCAGTTTTGGACCCCCCCAAACCCAGTACTTC | CASSFGPPQTQYF
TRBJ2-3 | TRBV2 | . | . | TGTGCCAGCAGTGAGGGACTGCCCCCGGATACGCAGTATTTT | CASSEGLPPDTQYF
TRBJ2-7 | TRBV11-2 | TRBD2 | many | TGTGCCAGCACGTGGACTAGCGGTATTTACGAGCAGTACTTC | CASTWTSGIYEQYF
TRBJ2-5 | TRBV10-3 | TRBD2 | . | TGTGCCATCAGTGTTGAGTTTCTAGCGGGGGCGACCCAGTACTTC | CAISVEFLAGATQYF
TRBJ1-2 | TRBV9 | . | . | TGTGCCAGCAGCTCAGACTGGGATAACTATGGCTACACCTTC | CASSSDWDNYGYTF
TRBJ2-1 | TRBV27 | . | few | TGTGCCAGCAGTTCCCTGGGACGCAATGAGCAGTTCTTC | CASSSLGRNEQFF
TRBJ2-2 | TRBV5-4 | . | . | TGTGCCAGCAGCTCCCTCCAGACAGGATACACCGGGGAGCTGTTTTTT | CASSSLQTGYTGELFF
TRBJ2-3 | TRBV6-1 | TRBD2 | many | TGTGCCAGCAGTAGCGGGAGGGCCACAGATACGCAGTATTTT | CASSSGRATDTQYF
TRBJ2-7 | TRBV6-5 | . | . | TGTGCCAGCAGGACACCAACCTACGAGCAGTACTTC | CASRTPTYEQYF
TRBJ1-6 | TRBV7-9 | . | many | TGTGCCAGCACCAGACAGCATAATTCACCCCTCCACTTT | CASTRQHNSPLHF
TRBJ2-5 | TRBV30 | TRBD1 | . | TGTGCCTGGAGTCAAGGACAGGGTGGGGAGACCCAGTACTTC | CAWSQGQGGETQYF
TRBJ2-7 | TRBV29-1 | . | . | TGCAGCGTAGGGACTCCCAGGACCTACGAGCAGTACTTC | CSVGTPRTYEQYF
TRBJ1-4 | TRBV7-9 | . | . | TGTGCCAGCAGCTTAAGGATCACCGCAACTAATGAAAAACTGTTTTTT | CASSLRITATNEKLFF
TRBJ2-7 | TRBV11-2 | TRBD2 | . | TGTGCCAGCAGCTCACGAGCGGGAGGTGGTGCCTACGAGCAGTACTTC | CASSSRAGGGAYEQYF
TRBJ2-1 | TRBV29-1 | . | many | TGCAGCGTTGAAGATGGAGGTCCCCCTTACAATGAGCAGTTCTTC | CSVEDGGPPYNEQFF
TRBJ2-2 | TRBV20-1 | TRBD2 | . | TGCAGTGCTAGAGGGTGGGGGACTAGTGTCGGGGAGCTGTTTTTT | CSARGWGTSVGELFF
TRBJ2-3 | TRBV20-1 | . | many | TGCAGTGCGGGGCCGGGGGGCACAGATACGCAGTATTTT | CSAGPGGTDTQYF
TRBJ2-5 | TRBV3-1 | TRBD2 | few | TGTGCCAGCAGCCATTTGCGCGGGAGCGGAGAGACCCAGTACTTC | CASSHLRGSGETQYF
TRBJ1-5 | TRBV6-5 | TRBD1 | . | TGTGCCAGCAGGTTACAGGGGGCTGATCAGCCCCAGCATTTT | CASRLQGADQPQHF
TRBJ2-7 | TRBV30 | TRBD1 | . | TGTGCCTGGAGGGCACGACAGGGGTCCTCCTACGAGCAGTACTTC | CAWRARQGSSYEQYF
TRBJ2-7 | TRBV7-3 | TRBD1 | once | TGTGCCAGCAGCTGGGGACAGGCGGGGGAGCAGTACTTC | CASSWGQAGEQYF
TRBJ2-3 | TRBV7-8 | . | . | TGTGCCAGCAGCTCAGACAGGCACACAGATACGCAGTATTTT | CASSSDRHTDTQYF
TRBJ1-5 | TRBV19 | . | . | TGTGCCAGTAGTATCGCTCGGGGCGGCCAGCCCCAGCATTTT | CASSIARGGQPQHF
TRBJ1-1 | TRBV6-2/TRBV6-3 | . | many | TGTGCCAGCAGTCCCTCAACCGGACGGACGACTAACACTGAAGCTTTCTTT | CASSPSTGRTTNTEAFF